Shown below are 8 T cell receptor beta chains from a single sample sequenced in a study of cytomegalovirus exposure and HLA in healthy donors. The PCR used 60 Vbeta and 13 Jbeta primers. This table comes from immunoSEQ multiplex PCR, and its TCRdb copy is limited to in-frame clones, with some not included. The sample includes 190,000 or so clones, 80% to 85% seen only once; the top ten take 6.5%. The sequenced sample was PBMCs. These receptors all come from a woman aged 45 to 65 in good health and CMV-seropositive.

The chain carries TRBV19 and TRBJ1-1, with D possibly being TRBD1 (6 bases). The CDR3 runs to 18 residues. Between the trimmed V and J ends, which lost 1 base and 1 base, there was a span of 19 bases. Germline V gene data show CDR1 as LNHDA and CDR2 as SQIVND (reference sequence). The CDR3 bases are TGTGCCAGTAGTATAGGGTCTGGGAGGGGGTTCTGGAACACTGAAGCTTTCTTT. It is translated as CASSIGSGRGFWNTEAFF.

The chain links TRBV6-6 to TRBJ1-5, with D unresolved. CDR3 size: 12 residues. The germline gives CDR1 MNHNY, CDR2 SVGAGI (reference sequence). V lost 7 bases to trimming and J lost 5 bases, with 9 bases between them. The CDR3 here is CASNRIDQPQHF. The DNA for the CDR3 is TGTGCCAGCAATAGAATCGATCAGCCCCAGCATTTT.

V and J are TRBV10-2 and TRBJ1-3; 9 bases fit TRBD1. Trimming at V came to 5 bases and at J to 0 bases, leaving 5 bases not matched to a gene. Per the germline V gene, CDR1 is WSHSY and CDR2 is SAAADI. The CDR3 has 16 residues. The CDR3 loop is CASSSDRGVSGNTIYF. The CDR3 DNA reads as TGCGCCAGCAGTTCAGACAGGGGGGTCTCTGGAAACACCATATATTTT.

J is TRBJ2-7 and V is TRBV18; 10 nucleotides agree with TRBD2. J was trimmed by 0 bases and V by 3 bases; bases with no gene match: 2. Germline lookup yields CDR1 KGHSH and CDR2 LQKENI. This CDR3 comprises 15 residues. This CDR3 reads CASSPTSGYSYEQYF. CDR3 coding DNA: TGTGCCAGCTCACCGACTAGCGGGTACTCCTACGAGCAGTACTTC.

This clone came up a few times. The genes are TRBV5-6 and TRBJ1-3; weak D call: TRBD1 (6 bases). This CDR3 comprises 15 residues. The V and J ends lost 5 bases and 3 bases respectively, with 15 bases between them. The germline CDR1 and CDR2 sequences are SGHDT and YYEEEE. The CDR3 nucleotides read TGTGCCAGCAGTTTTAGACAGACAGGTGGAAACACCATATATTTT. Translating it yields CASSFRQTGGNTIYF.

The chain carries TRBV5-4 and TRBJ2-3; D is possibly TRBD2 (7 bases). The CDR3 spans 15 residues. V lost 4 bases, J lost 0 bases, and 12 bases lay in between. Germline CDR1 is SGHNT and CDR2 is YYREEE (reference sequence). CDR3 sequence: CASSLRGGSTDTQYF. In DNA form, the CDR3 reads TGTGCCAGCAGCCTAAGGGGGGGGAGCACAGATACGCAGTATTTT.

In this sample, this clone turned up once. The genes are TRBV6-1 and TRBJ2-7, with D possibly matching TRBD1 (7 bases). The V gene lost 5 bases and the J gene lost 2 bases, with 16 bases spanning the gap. The V gene's germline CDR1 is MNHNS and CDR2 SASEGT. CDR3 size: 15 residues. CDR3 DNA sequence: TGTGCCAGCAGTAACAACAGGGGAGGCACCTACGAGCAGTACTTC. This encodes CASSNNRGGTYEQYF.

J is TRBJ1-2 and V is TRBV2; TRBD1 might be the D (6 bases). Germline CDR1 reads SNHLY; CDR2 reads FYNNEI. This CDR3 is 14 amino acids long. V was trimmed by 5 bases and J by 4 bases, leaving 14 bases between them. For the CDR3, the DNA is TGTGCCAGCAGTCCGGGACATTCCTCCTATGGCTACACCTTC. Translation gives CASSPGHSSYGYTF.